Listed below are T cell receptor beta chains from one sample, sequenced in a study of CD8+ T cells in alopecia areata. Clones were read by immunoSEQ multiplex PCR, and TCRdb kept only the in-frame ones, dropping some. Among 6,000 or so clones listed, more than 55% were seen once. The specimen was skin, collected between weeks 30 and 35, from a patient treated with tofacitinib. The receptors were gathered from a human donor with alopecia areata. CDR3s include the opening cysteine and the closing phenylalanine or tryptophan. A D gene is named only where the DNA matches it firmly. Clone size is shown for a subset of rows, as once, few, many or a class of expanded clone.

j_call v_call clone_size d_call cdr3_nt cdr3_aa
TRBJ2-3 TRBV7-8 large NA TGTGCCAGCAGCCCGCCGGTAGAGGATACGCAGTATTTT CASSPPVEDTQYF
TRBJ1-4 TRBV4-1 NA NA TGCGCCAGCAGCCAAGATATTCATGTACCAGGGGAAAAACTGTTTTTT CASSQDIHVPGEKLFF
TRBJ1-2 TRBV30 NA TRBD1 TGTGCCCTCTACCGGGACAGGGTGATCTTGGGGGCGGGCTACACCTTC CALYRDRVILGAGYTF
TRBJ2-1 TRBV4-1 NA NA TGCGCCAGCAGCCAAGAGGGGGATGAGCAGTTCTTC CASSQEGDEQFF
TRBJ1-2 TRBV4-1 NA TRBD1 TGCGCCAGCAGCCCCCGGACAGGCTTAACTAACTATGGCTACACCTTC CASSPRTGLTNYGYTF
TRBJ1-4 TRBV27 NA NA TGTGCCAGCTCGTACAGGAAGACTGAAAAACTGTTTTTT CASSYRKTEKLFF
TRBJ1-2 TRBV19 few NA TGTGCCAGTAGTTTAATTGGTGCCCTGTGGATTTTC CASSLIGALWIF
TRBJ1-3 TRBV5-1 NA TRBD1 TGCGCCAGCAGCAAACTGACAGGGGACTTCGGAAACACCATATATTTT CASSKLTGDFGNTIYF
TRBJ2-1 TRBV19 NA TRBD2 TGTGCCAGTAGTATTGAATCTCGACTAGCGGTTTACAATGAGCAGTTCTTC CASSIESRLAVYNEQFF
TRBJ1-5 TRBV13 NA NA TGTGCCAGCAGCTTAGGCCGAGGGGCCCAGCATTTT CASSLGRGAQHF
TRBJ2-2 TRBV7-9 few NA TGTGCCAGCAGCTTAGGGCGGAGACAGGCGAACACCGGGGAGCTGTTTTTT CASSLGRRQANTGELFF
TRBJ2-7 TRBV29-1 NA NA TGCAGCGTTGAAGGGTCAGAGAGCTCCTACGAGCAGTACTTC CSVEGSESSYEQYF
TRBJ2-7 TRBV18 NA NA TGTGCCAGCTCACCAACGGGACAATACGAGCAGTACTTC CASSPTGQYEQYF
TRBJ2-7 TRBV15 NA TRBD2 TGTGCCACCAGCAGAGGACTAGCACAATACGAGCAGTACTTC CATSRGLAQYEQYF
TRBJ1-5 TRBV2 NA TRBD1 TGTGCCAGCAGTCCGGACAGGGTTTATAGCAATCAGCCCCAGCATTTT CASSPDRVYSNQPQHF
TRBJ1-1 TRBV6-6 NA NA TGTGCCAGCATTGACCGCACTGAAGCTTTCTTT CASIDRTEAFF
TRBJ2-3 TRBV4-2 NA TRBD2 TGTGCCAGCAGCCAAGATTTGAGCGGGGGGGAGCCCACAGATACGCAGTATTTT CASSQDLSGGEPTDTQYF
TRBJ1-1 TRBV11-2 few TRBD1 TGTGCCAGCAGCCAAGGACAGGGGAGGGGGAACACTGAAGCTTTCTTT CASSQGQGRGNTEAFF
TRBJ2-7 TRBV6-1 NA TRBD2 TGTGCCAGCAGTGAGCCAGCGGGGTTCTACGAGCAGTACTTC CASSEPAGFYEQYF
TRBJ2-3 TRBV7-3 NA NA TGTGCCAGCAGCTTAGGTCCCCTTGGCACAGATACGCAGTATTTT CASSLGPLGTDTQYF
TRBJ2-2 TRBV5-1 NA NA TGCGCCAGCAGCGGACTGAGCACCGGGGAGCTGTTTTTT CASSGLSTGELFF
TRBJ2-7 TRBV9 NA NA TGTGCCAGCAGCGGCTGGCGGGCAGGCTCCTACGAGCAGTACTTC CASSGWRAGSYEQYF
TRBJ2-3 TRBV6-1 NA NA TGTGCCAGCAGTGACTCCCCGGGAGGCACAGATACGCAGTATTTT CASSDSPGGTDTQYF
TRBJ2-7 TRBV7-6 NA NA TGTGCCAGCAGCTTATCTTTGGATTACGAGCAGTACTTC CASSLSLDYEQYF
TRBJ2-3 TRBV6-5 NA NA TGTGCCAGCCGGTTGATGGAGATCAGCACAGATACGCAGTATTTT CASRLMEISTDTQYF
TRBJ1-2 TRBV6-6 NA NA TGTGCCAGCATCGGACGGAGGGGTTCCTATGGCTACACCTTC CASIGRRGSYGYTF
TRBJ2-1 TRBV9 NA NA TGTGCCAGCAGCCCCACGCCGGGATTCTACAATGAGCAGTTCTTC CASSPTPGFYNEQFF
TRBJ2-7 TRBV29-1 NA NA TGCAGCGGGTCGGATTCCTACGAGCAGTACTTC CSGSDSYEQYF
TRBJ2-1 TRBV7-8 NA TRBD2 TGTGCCAGCAGCCGCCAAAAGCGGGAGGGCGCCTACAATGAGCAGTTCTTC CASSRQKREGAYNEQFF
TRBJ2-3 TRBV5-4 few NA TGTGCCAGCAGCACTACAGGGAAAGATACGCAGTATTTT CASSTTGKDTQYF
TRBJ2-7 TRBV14 NA NA TGTGCCAGCAGCCAAGATCTTAGTCCTGGCTACTCCTACGAGCAGTACTTC CASSQDLSPGYSYEQYF
TRBJ1-1 TRBV7-2 NA TRBD1 TGTGCCAGCAGCCCGCGGACAGGAACTGAAGCTTTCTTT CASSPRTGTEAFF
TRBJ1-3 TRBV7-8 NA TRBD1 TGTGCCAGCAGCTCGCGACAGGGGCACTCTGGAAACACCATATATTTT CASSSRQGHSGNTIYF
TRBJ2-3 TRBV5-1 NA NA TGCGCCAGCAGCCATAACGGGGGGCCGGATACGCAGTATTTT CASSHNGGPDTQYF
TRBJ2-7 TRBV19 NA TRBD1 TGTGCCAGTAGTATACAGGGGGCAAGTAGCTACGAGCAGTACTTC CASSIQGASSYEQYF
TRBJ1-5 TRBV6-1 NA NA TGTGCCAGCAGAGACTATATGGGCAATCAGCCCCAGCATTTT CASRDYMGNQPQHF
TRBJ2-1 TRBV25-1 NA TRBD2 TGTGCCAGCAGTTCTAGCGGGGGACACTACAATGAGCAGTTCTTC CASSSSGGHYNEQFF
TRBJ2-4 TRBV6-6 once NA TGTGCCAGCGGGTTTCGGACCGAAAACATTCAGTACTTC CASGFRTENIQYF
TRBJ1-1 TRBV10-2 NA NA TGCGCCAGCAGTGAGCGTAGTAAGGGGGTCATGAACACTGAAGCTTTCTTT CASSERSKGVMNTEAFF
TRBJ2-1 TRBV6-1 NA NA TGTGCCAGCAGCGCGAGTTACAATGAGCAGTTCTTC CASSASYNEQFF
TRBJ2-5 TRBV30 few NA TGTGCCTGGAGTGCAGAGGGGTGGACCCAGTACTTC CAWSAEGWTQYF